A single sample is the source of the 21 T cell receptor beta chains below, sequenced in a study of T cell responses to AZD1222 COVID-19 vaccine. Sequencing used immunoSEQ multiplex PCR; TCRdb keeps in-frame clones, though not all of them. This table holds 95,000 to 150,000 clones, roughly 87% found once. This sample comprised peripheral blood, obtained on day 0 of MenACWY control vaccination. Receptors were obtained from an adult in good health.

This clone has only one observation. The chain has TRBV19 and TRBJ2-1; TRBD2 might be the D (6 bases). Looked up from germline, CDR1 is LNHDA and CDR2 is SQIVND (reference sequence). The CDR3 extends over 15 amino acids. Trimming took off 2 bases at V and 12 bases at J, with 20 bases between the two ends. CDR3 sequence: CASSITGEVFARQFF. The CDR3 DNA follows: TGTGCCAGTAGTATAACCGGGGAGGTATTTGCCCGGCAGTTCTTC.

The chain links TRBV11-1 to TRBJ2-3; a weak D match, TRBD1 (6 bases). CDR3 size: 13 residues. V lost 6 bases and J 11 bases, leaving 18 bases between the germline ends. CDR1 SGHAT and CDR2 FQDESV come from the germline V gene (reference sequence). The CDR3 DNA is TGTGCCAGCAGGCCGGATGGGGGCTATAAGCAGTATTTT. This encodes CASRPDGGYKQYF.

This chain links TRBV2 with TRBJ2-7; D is unclear. The V gene's germline CDR1 is SNHLY and CDR2 FYNNEI. Trimming left V 2 bases short and J 2 bases short, with 7 bases between. The CDR3 covers 13 residues. The CDR3, as DNA: TGTGCCAGCAGTGAACAGGCCCCCTACGAGCAGTACTTC. Its protein product is CASSEQAPYEQYF.

V and J are TRBV19 and TRBJ2-2, with D unresolved. Trimming left V 5 bases short and J 5 bases short, with 15 bases between. The germline gives CDR1 LNHDA, CDR2 SQIVND (reference sequence). The CDR3 contains 15 residues. The CDR3 bases are TGTGCCAGTAGTCGTGTTCCTATAGGGACCGGGGAGCTGTTTTTT. It encodes CASSRVPIGTGELFF.

This clone has only one observation. This chain connects TRBV11-3 to TRBJ2-5; 7 bases fit TRBD2. The CDR3 is 13 residues long. Trimming took 2 bases from V and 5 from J; bases not matched to a gene: 2. Germline lookup yields CDR1 SGHNT and CDR2 YENEEA. CDR3 loop: CASSLRGEETQYF. The CDR3 DNA sequence: TGTGCCAGCAGCTTACGGGGGGAGGAGACCCAGTACTTC.

V is TRBV25-1 and J is TRBJ1-1, with D uncertain. Germline V gives CDR1 MGHDK, CDR2 SYGVNS. V lost 3 bases and J lost 8, with 7 bases in between. This CDR3 spans 11 amino acids. For the CDR3, the DNA is TGTGCCAGCAGTGAGTCAGCCGAAGCTTTCTTT. Its translation is CASSESAEAFF.

This chain joins TRBV27 and TRBJ1-2; TRBD1 matches at 7 bases. This CDR3 has 15 amino acids. The V and J ends lost 6 bases and 6 bases, in that order; junction bases with no gene match: 13. The germline CDR1 and CDR2 sequences are MNHEY and SMNVEV (reference sequence). Here the CDR3 DNA reads TGTGCCAGCAGCGAGGACAGGACGACCTTAAATGGCTACACCTTC. This codes for CASSEDRTTLNGYTF.

The chain combines TRBV27 with TRBJ2-5; tentative D call: TRBD1 (5 bases). V was shortened by 9 bases and J by 3 bases, with 23 bases between the two germline ends. The CDR3 sequence is 16 residues long. Germline assignment: CDR1 MNHEY and CDR2 SMNVEV (reference sequence). This CDR3 reads CARRIGGQLVKETQYF. The CDR3 DNA sequence: TGTGCCAGACGGATTGGCGGACAACTCGTTAAAGAGACCCAGTACTTC.

The V call is TRBV4-2, the J call TRBJ2-2, with 14 nucleotides matching TRBD2. Germline CDR1 is LGHNA and CDR2 is YNFKEQ. This CDR3 has 18 amino acids. V lost 4 bases, J lost 5 bases, and 9 bases stayed unmatched. CDR3 DNA: TGTGCCAGCAGCCGAGAGACTAGCGGGGGGGCCCGAACCGGGGAGCTGTTTTTT. This gives the protein CASSRETSGGARTGELFF.

In this sample, this clone turned up once. The chain joins TRBV10-2 to TRBJ2-2; D remains ambiguous. V was cut by 6 bases and J by 3 bases, with 5 bases left in between. This CDR3 contains 12 residues. Germline V lookup: CDR1 WSHSY, CDR2 SAAADI. Written as DNA, the CDR3 is TGCGCCAGCAGCCTCTACACCGGGGAGCTGTTTTTT. This translates into CASSLYTGELFF.

This chain links TRBV11-2 with TRBJ1-2; D remains ambiguous. With 5 bases removed from V and 8 bases from J, the gap between germline ends came to 6 bases. CDR1 SGHAT and CDR2 FQNNGV come from the germline V gene. The CDR3 is 10 amino acids. The DNA for the CDR3 is TGTGCCAGCAGCGCTCCAGGCTACACCTTC. Translation: CASSAPGYTF.

This chain uses TRBV7-3 with TRBJ2-7; 8 nucleotides line up with TRBD2. The CDR3 sequence is 16 residues long. The germline V gene encodes CDR1 SGHTA and CDR2 FQGTGA. J was trimmed by 5 bases and V by 1 base; bases with no gene match: 10. The CDR3 nucleotides read TGTGCCAGCAGCTTAATTGTCGCGGGAGGTGTCCACGAGCAGTACTTC. Translation: CASSLIVAGGVHEQYF.

In the case of this clone: Within the sample, other DNA sequences also encode this same CDR3. V gene TRBV5-1 combines with J gene TRBJ2-5; the match to TRBD2 covers 7 bases. Losses at the gene ends were 4 bases for V and 5 bases for J; bases not matched to a gene: 8. This CDR3 is 14 amino acids long. The germline gives CDR1 SGHRS, CDR2 YFSETQ. The CDR3 here is CASSPGGGWETQYF. The CDR3 DNA sequence: TGCGCCAGCAGCCCTGGGGGGGGGTGGGAGACCCAGTACTTC.

The genes are TRBV5-1 and TRBJ1-6, with 10 nucleotides matching TRBD1. CDR3 length equals 15 residues. V lost 4 bases, J lost 8 bases, and 6 bases stayed unmatched. The germline CDR1 and CDR2 sequences are SGHRS and YFSETQ. CDR3 DNA sequence: TGCGCCAGCAGCGCGGGACAGGGGAAGCATTCACCCCTCCACTTT. This codes for CASSAGQGKHSPLHF.

This chain uses TRBV29-1 with TRBJ1-6; 9 nucleotides match TRBD1. The CDR3 spans 13 residues. Germline lookup yields CDR1 SQVTM and CDR2 ANQGSEA. The J segment lost 9 bases and the V segment lost 6 bases, leaving 6 bases of the junction unmatched. The CDR3 loop reads CSVRDREGSPLHF. CDR3 DNA sequence: TGCAGCGTCAGGGACAGGGAAGGTTCACCCCTCCACTTT.

The chain has TRBV5-4 and TRBJ2-3; 8 bases are a match to TRBD2. J lost 5 bases, V lost 4 bases, and 12 bases had no gene match. Germline CDR1 SGHNT, CDR2 YYREEE (reference sequence). The CDR3 extends over 16 amino acids. The CDR3: CASSLEGREGQDTQYF. The CDR3 DNA reads as TGTGCCAGCAGCCTTGAAGGACGGGAGGGCCAAGATACGCAGTATTTT.

The rearrangement joins TRBV7-6 to TRBJ2-3; 11 bases align to TRBD2. The CDR3 sequence is 17 residues long. From germline, CDR1 is SGHVS and CDR2 FNYEAQ. V shed 1 base and J 2 bases; nucleotides not matched to a gene: 5. CDR3 protein: CASSLVSGGEYTDTQYF. The CDR3 coding sequence is TGTGCCAGCAGCTTAGTTAGCGGGGGGGAGTACACAGATACGCAGTATTTT.

The table lists this clone with a count of one. J is TRBJ2-7 and V is TRBV4-1; the D is unclear. This CDR3 region has 16 residues. CDR1 MGHRA and CDR2 YSYEKL come from the germline V gene. Trimming took off 0 bases at V and 7 bases at J, with 19 bases between the two ends. The DNA of the CDR3 is TGCGCCAGCAGCCAAGATAGGGCGACTCTTCGGTTGGAGCAGTACTTC. Protein product: CASSQDRATLRLEQYF.

This clone has more than one count but fewer than ten. The chain couples TRBV15 to TRBJ1-5; a weak D match, TRBD1 (6 bases). Trimming cost V 2 bases and J 7 bases, with 9 bases left between them. Germline assignment: CDR1 LNHNV and CDR2 YYDKDF (reference sequence). The CDR3 length is 13 residues. The CDR3, as DNA: TGTGCCACCAGCAGACCAGGGGTCCAGCCCCAGCATTTT. Translated: CATSRPGVQPQHF.

The chain joins TRBV6-5 to TRBJ1-2; 7 bases are shared with TRBD1. The CDR3 covers 14 residues. With 6 bases clipped from V and 7 bases from J, the junction kept 11 bases outside the gene matches. CDR1 and CDR2 (germline): MNHEY, SVGAGI. This CDR3 reads CASSPWGTGVGYTF. The CDR3 DNA is TGTGCCAGCAGCCCATGGGGAACAGGGGTTGGCTACACCTTC.

The chain has TRBV19 and TRBJ1-5; D remains ambiguous. CDR3 length: 13 residues. Germline V gives CDR1 LNHDA, CDR2 SQIVND (reference sequence). Trimming cost V 9 bases and J 9 bases, with 18 bases left between them. The DNA of the CDR3 is TGTGCCAGCGGGAGAAGCACGGGTTGGCCCCAGCATTTT. Protein: CASGRSTGWPQHF.